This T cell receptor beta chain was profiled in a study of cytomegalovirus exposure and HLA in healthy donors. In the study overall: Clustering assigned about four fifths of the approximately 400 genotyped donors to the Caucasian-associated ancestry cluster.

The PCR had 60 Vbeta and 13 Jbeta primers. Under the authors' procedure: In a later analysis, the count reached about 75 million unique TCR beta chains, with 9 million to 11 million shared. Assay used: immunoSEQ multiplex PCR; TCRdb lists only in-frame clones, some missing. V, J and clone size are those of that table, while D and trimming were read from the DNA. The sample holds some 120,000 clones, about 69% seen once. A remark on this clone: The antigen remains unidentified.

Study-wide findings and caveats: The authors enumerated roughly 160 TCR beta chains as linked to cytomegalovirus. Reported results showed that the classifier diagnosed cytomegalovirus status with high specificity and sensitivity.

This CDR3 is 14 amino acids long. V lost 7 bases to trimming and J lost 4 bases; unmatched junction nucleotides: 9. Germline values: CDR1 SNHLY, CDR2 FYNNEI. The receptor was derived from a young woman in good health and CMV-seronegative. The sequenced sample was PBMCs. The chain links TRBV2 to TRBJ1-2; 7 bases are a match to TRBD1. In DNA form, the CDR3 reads TGTGCCAGCACCGAAGGACAGGACTCCTATGGCTACACCTTC. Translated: CASTEGQDSYGYTF.